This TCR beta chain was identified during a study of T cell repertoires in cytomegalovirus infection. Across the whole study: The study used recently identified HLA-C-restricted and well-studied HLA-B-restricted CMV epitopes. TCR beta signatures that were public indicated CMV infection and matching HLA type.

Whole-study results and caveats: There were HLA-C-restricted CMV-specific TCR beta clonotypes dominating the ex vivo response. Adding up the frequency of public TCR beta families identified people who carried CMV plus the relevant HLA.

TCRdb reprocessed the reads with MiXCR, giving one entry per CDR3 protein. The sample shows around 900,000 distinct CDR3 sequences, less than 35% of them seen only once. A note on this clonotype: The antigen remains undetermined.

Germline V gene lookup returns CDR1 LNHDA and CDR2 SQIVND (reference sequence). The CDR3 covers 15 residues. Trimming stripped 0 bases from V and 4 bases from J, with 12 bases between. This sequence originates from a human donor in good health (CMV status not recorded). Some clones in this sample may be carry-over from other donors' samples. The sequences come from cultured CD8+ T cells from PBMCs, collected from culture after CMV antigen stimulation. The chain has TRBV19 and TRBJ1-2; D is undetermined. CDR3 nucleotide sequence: TGTGCCAGTAGTATAGATGTGAGCTATGCCTATGGCTACACCTTC. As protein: CASSIDVSYAYGYTF. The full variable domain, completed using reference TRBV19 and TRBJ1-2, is DGGITQSPKYLFRKEGQNVTLSCEQNLNHDAMYWYRQDPGQGLRLIYYSQIVNDFQKGDIAEGYSVSREKKESFPLTVTSAQKNPTAFYLCASSIDVSYAYGYTFGSGTRLTVV.